The 2 T cell receptor beta chains below come from one sample, sequenced in a study of control samples from healthy donors and cancer patients. The protocol was immunoSEQ multiplex PCR, while the TCRdb copy is restricted to in-frame clones and leaves out a portion. The data hold tens of thousands of clones, with roughly 84% observed a single time. Sequencing used blood. These receptor sequences come from a man aged 50 to 59 in good health.

This chain connects TRBV7-2 to TRBJ2-7; D may be TRBD1 (5 bases). The V end was cut by 4 bases, the J end by 4 bases, with 11 bases between. Germline CDR1 SGHTA, CDR2 FQGNSA. CDR3 length: 13 residues. The CDR3 bases are TGTGCCAGCAGCTCCTTAGACAGATACGAGCAGTACTTC. Protein: CASSSLDRYEQYF.

As DNA, the CDR3 is TGTGCCAGCAGCCGCGACCAGACCCAGTACTTC. Its protein product is CASSRDQTQYF. The chain carries TRBV7-2 and TRBJ2-5; D unresolved. Trimming took off 5 bases at V and 6 bases at J, with 7 bases between the two ends. CDR3 length: 11 residues. Germline lookup yields CDR1 SGHTA and CDR2 FQGNSA.